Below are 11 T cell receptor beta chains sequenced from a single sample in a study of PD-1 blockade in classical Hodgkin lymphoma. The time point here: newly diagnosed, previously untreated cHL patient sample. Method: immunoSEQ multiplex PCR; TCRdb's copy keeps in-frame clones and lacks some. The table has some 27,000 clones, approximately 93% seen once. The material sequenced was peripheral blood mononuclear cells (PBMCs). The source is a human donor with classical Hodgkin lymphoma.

The CDR3 DNA follows: TGTGCCAGTAGTTCCTCTCGGACAGAATGTTACGAGCAGTACTTC. Translated: CASSSSRTECYEQYF. This chain joins TRBV19 and TRBJ2-7, with a tentative D call TRBD1 (6 bases). This CDR3 is built from 15 residues. Between the trimmed V and J ends, which lost 5 bases and 4 bases, there was a span of 18 bases. Germline values: CDR1 LNHDA, CDR2 SQIVND (reference sequence).

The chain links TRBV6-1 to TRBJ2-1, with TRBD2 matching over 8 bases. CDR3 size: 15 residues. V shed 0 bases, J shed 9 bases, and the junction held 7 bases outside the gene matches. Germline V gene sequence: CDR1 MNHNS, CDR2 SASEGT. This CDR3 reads CASSEARVSGTEQFF. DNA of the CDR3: TGTGCCAGCAGTGAAGCGCGGGTTAGCGGGACTGAGCAGTTCTTC.

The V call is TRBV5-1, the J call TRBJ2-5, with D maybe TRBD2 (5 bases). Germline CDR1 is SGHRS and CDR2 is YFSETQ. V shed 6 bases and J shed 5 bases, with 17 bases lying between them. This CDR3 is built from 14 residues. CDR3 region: CASIPRPRGETQYF. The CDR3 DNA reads TGCGCCAGCATCCCTCGCCCCAGAGGGGAGACCCAGTACTTC.

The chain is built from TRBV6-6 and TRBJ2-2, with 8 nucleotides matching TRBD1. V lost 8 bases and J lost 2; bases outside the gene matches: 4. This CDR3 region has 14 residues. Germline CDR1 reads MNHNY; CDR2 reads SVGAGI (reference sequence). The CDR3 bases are TGTGCCAGCGACAGGGGCCCTAACACCGGGGAGCTGTTTTTT. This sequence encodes CASDRGPNTGELFF.

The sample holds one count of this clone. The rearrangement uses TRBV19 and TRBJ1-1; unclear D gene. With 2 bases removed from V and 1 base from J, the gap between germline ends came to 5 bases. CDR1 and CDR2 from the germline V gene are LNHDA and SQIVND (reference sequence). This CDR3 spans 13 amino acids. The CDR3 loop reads CASSILKNTEAFF. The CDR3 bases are TGTGCCAGTAGTATATTAAAGAACACTGAAGCTTTCTTT.

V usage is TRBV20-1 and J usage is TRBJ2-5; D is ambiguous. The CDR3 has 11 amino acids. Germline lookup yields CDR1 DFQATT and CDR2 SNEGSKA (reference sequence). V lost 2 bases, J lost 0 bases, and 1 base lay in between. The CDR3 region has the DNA TGCAGTGCTAGAAACCAAGAGACCCAGTACTTC. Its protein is CSARNQETQYF.

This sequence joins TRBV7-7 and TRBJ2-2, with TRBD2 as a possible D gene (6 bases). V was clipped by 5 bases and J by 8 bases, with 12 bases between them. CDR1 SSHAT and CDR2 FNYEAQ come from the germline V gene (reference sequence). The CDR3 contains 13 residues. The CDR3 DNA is TGTGCCAGCAGCCCTGTAGCGGCTGGGGAGCTGTTTTTT. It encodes CASSPVAAGELFF. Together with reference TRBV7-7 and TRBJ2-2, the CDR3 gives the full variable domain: GAGVSQSPRYKVTKRGQDVTLRCDPISSHATLYWYQQALGQGPEFLTYFNYEAQPDKSGLPSDRFSAERPEGSISTLTIQRTEQRDSAMYRCASSPVAAGELFFGEGSRLTVL.

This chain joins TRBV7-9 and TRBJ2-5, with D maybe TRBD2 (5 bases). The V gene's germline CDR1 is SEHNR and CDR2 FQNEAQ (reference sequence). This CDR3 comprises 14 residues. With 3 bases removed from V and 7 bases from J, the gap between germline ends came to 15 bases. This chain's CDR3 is CASSFGGIVGTQYF. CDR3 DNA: TGTGCCAGCAGCTTCGGAGGCATTGTGGGGACCCAGTACTTC. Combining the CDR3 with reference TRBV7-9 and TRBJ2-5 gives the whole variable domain DTGVSQNPRHKITKRGQNVTFRCDPISEHNRLYWYRQTLGQGPEFLTYFQNEAQLEKSRLLSDRFSAERPKGSFSTLEIQRTEQGDSAMYLCASSFGGIVGTQYFGPGTRLLVL.

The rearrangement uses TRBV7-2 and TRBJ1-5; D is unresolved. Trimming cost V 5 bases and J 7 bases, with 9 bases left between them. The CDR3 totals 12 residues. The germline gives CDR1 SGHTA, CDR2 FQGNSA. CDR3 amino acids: CASSPTGQPQHF. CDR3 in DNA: TGTGCCAGCAGCCCAACGGGGCAGCCCCAGCATTTT.

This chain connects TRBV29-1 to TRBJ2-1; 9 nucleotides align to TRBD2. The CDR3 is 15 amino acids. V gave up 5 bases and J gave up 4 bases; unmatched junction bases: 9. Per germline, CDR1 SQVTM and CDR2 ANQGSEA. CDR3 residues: CSVLTSGVLYNEQFF. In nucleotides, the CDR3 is TGCAGCGTTTTGACTAGCGGAGTATTATACAATGAGCAGTTCTTC.

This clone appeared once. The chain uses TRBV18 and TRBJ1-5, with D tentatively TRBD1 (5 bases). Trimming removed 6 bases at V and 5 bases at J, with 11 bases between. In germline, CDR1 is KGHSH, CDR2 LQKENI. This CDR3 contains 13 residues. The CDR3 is CASSRAVDQPQHF. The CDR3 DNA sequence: TGTGCCAGCTCCAGGGCCGTCGATCAGCCCCAGCATTTT.